The 21 T cell receptor beta chains listed next were all sequenced from one sample in a study of beta chain features in type 1 diabetes. cDNA synthesis used the whole RNA isolate, giving expressed TCRB sequences. The data were produced by immunoSEQ multiplex PCR, yet TCRdb's version contains in-frame clones alone and is incomplete. The table shows about 140,000 clones, with roughly 10% occurring only once. The sequenced sample consisted of central memory CD4+ T cells from blood. Receptor source: a woman aged 35 to 49 in good health.

V and J are TRBV5-4 and TRBJ2-5; 9 bases map to TRBD1. J was trimmed by 3 bases and V by 4 bases; bases with no gene match: 7. CDR1 and CDR2 from the germline V gene are SGHNT and YYREEE (reference sequence). CDR3 length: 15 residues. The CDR3 here is CASSPDWDREETQYF. CDR3 DNA: TGTGCCAGCAGCCCAGATTGGGACAGGGAAGAGACCCAGTACTTC.

The gene calls are TRBV6-5 and TRBJ1-2; possible D gene TRBD1, 6 bases. Germline V CDR1 and CDR2: MNHEY, SVGAGI. The V end was cut by 8 bases, the J end by 8 bases, with 21 bases between. The CDR3 contains 14 residues. CDR3 DNA sequence: TGTGCCAGCTGGAAAGGGGCAGGGGATCGGGGCTACACCTTC. This gives the protein CASWKGAGDRGYTF.

This clone has just a few counts. This rearrangement joins TRBV4-3 to TRBJ1-4; TRBD1 aligns across 10 bases. The CDR3 covers 19 residues. CDR1 LGHNA and CDR2 YSLEER come from the germline V gene. V was clipped by 1 base and J by 5 bases; unmatched bases: 13. In DNA, the CDR3 is TGCGCCAGCAGCCAAGGGGACCTGGGCCGGACAGGGGGAAATGAAAAACTGTTTTTT. This codes for CASSQGDLGRTGGNEKLFF.

This clone has a handful of counts. V and J are TRBV6-6 and TRBJ1-1, with D uncertain. Trimming took 6 bases from V and 7 from J, leaving 9 bases between them. There are 11 residues in the CDR3. Germline V lookup: CDR1 MNHNY, CDR2 SVGAGI (reference sequence). This chain's CDR3 is CASRQQSEAFF. The CDR3, as DNA: TGTGCCAGCAGACAACAGAGTGAAGCTTTCTTT.

This clone was counted only a few times. The gene calls are TRBV4-2 and TRBJ1-1, with 9 bases matching TRBD1. Germline V gene data show CDR1 as LGHNA and CDR2 as YNFKEQ. The CDR3 spans 16 residues. J was trimmed by 5 bases and V by 2 bases; bases with no gene match: 9. In nucleotides, the CDR3 is TGTGCCAGCAGCCAACGGCCGGGACAGGGATTAACTGAAGCTTTCTTT. Translating it yields CASSQRPGQGLTEAFF.

This chain uses TRBV19 with TRBJ1-4; TRBD1 might be the D (6 bases). V was clipped by 7 bases and J by 4 bases, with 10 bases between them. Germline lookup yields CDR1 LNHDA and CDR2 SQIVND (reference sequence). This CDR3 has 13 residues. The CDR3: CASKRGNNEKLFF. CDR3 coding DNA: TGTGCCAGTAAGAGGGGGAATAATGAAAAACTGTTTTTT.

This chain connects TRBV19 to TRBJ2-1; possibly TRBD2 for D (7 bases). The V gene lost 0 bases and the J gene lost 1 base, with 10 bases spanning the gap. CDR3 size: 16 residues. Germline CDR1 LNHDA, CDR2 SQIVND (reference sequence). The CDR3 loop is CASSIDGGRSYNEQFF. CDR3 DNA: TGTGCCAGTAGTATAGACGGGGGGCGTTCCTACAATGAGCAGTTCTTC.

This clone was seen many times. This specimen includes other DNA sequences encoding the same CDR3. This sequence joins TRBV7-2 and TRBJ2-5, with D maybe TRBD1 (6 bases). Trimming cost V 1 base and J 4 bases, with 7 bases left between them. CDR3 length: 13 residues. Germline CDR1 reads SGHTA; CDR2 reads FQGNSA. The CDR3 loop is CASSLGGRETQYF. The CDR3 DNA follows: TGTGCCAGCAGCTTAGGGGGGCGAGAGACCCAGTACTTC. The full variable domain, with the rest looked up from reference TRBV7-2 and TRBJ2-5, is GAGVSQSPSNKVTEKGKDVELRCDPISGHTALYWYRQSLGQGLEFLIYFQGNSAPDKSGLPSDRFSAERTGGSVSTLTIQRTQQEDSAVYLCASSLGGRETQYFGPGTRLLVL.

The chain has TRBV19 and TRBJ2-3, with 9 bases fitting TRBD1. V dropped 1 base and J dropped 4; count of bases not matched to a gene: 6. The germline gives CDR1 LNHDA, CDR2 SQIVND (reference sequence). CDR3 length equals 16 residues. This CDR3 reads CASSIGGQGNSDTQYF. CDR3 sequence (DNA): TGTGCCAGTAGTATAGGGGGACAGGGTAACTCAGATACGCAGTATTTT.

This clone was picked up a small number of times. This chain connects TRBV6-1 to TRBJ2-3; perhaps TRBD1 as D (5 bases). The CDR3 loop spans 18 amino acids. Per the germline V gene, CDR1 is MNHNS and CDR2 is SASEGT. Trimming took 0 bases from V and 2 from J, leaving 18 bases between them. This CDR3 is CASSEASYLETATDTQYF. The CDR3 DNA is TGTGCCAGCAGTGAAGCAAGCTACCTGGAGACAGCCACAGATACGCAGTATTTT.

This clone was picked up a small number of times. The J gene is TRBJ2-2, the V gene TRBV5-6; a weak D match, TRBD1 (5 bases). V was trimmed by 7 bases and J by 2 bases, leaving 12 bases between them. The CDR3 sequence is 14 residues long. Germline assignment: CDR1 SGHDT and CDR2 YYEEEE. The CDR3 is CASGLGANTGELFF. The CDR3 DNA sequence: TGTGCCAGCGGCCTAGGGGCTAACACCGGGGAGCTGTTTTTT.

This clone showed up just a few times. The chain carries TRBV4-3 and TRBJ1-1; D is possibly TRBD1 (5 bases). Trimming cost V 4 bases and J 4 bases, with 10 bases left between them. Germline CDR1 reads LGHNA; CDR2 reads YSLEER. CDR3 length: 13 amino acids. The CDR3 here is CASSPQVLTEAFF. CDR3 bases: TGCGCCAGCAGCCCACAGGTCCTCACTGAAGCTTTCTTT.

A few counts support this clone. V and J are TRBV7-9 and TRBJ1-1; D may be TRBD1 (6 bases). This CDR3 has 14 residues. Deletions cut 3 bases from V and 3 bases from J, with 11 bases between. Per germline, CDR1 SEHNR and CDR2 FQNEAQ (reference sequence). CDR3 amino acids: CASSFSGHYTEAFF. The CDR3 bases are TGTGCCAGCAGCTTTTCGGGACATTACACTGAAGCTTTCTTT.

This clone has just a few counts. The chain uses TRBV10-3 and TRBJ2-1; D not resolved. V gave up 6 bases and J gave up 0 bases, with 3 bases separating them. This CDR3 contains 12 residues. Germline CDR1 reads ENHRY; CDR2 reads SYGVKD. For the CDR3, the DNA is TGTGCCATCAGGAGCTCCTACAATGAGCAGTTCTTC. Residues: CAIRSSYNEQFF.

This clone was recorded a few times. The chain is built from TRBV27 and TRBJ2-6; possibly TRBD2 for D (5 bases). From germline, CDR1 is MNHEY and CDR2 SMNVEV (reference sequence). The CDR3 totals 18 residues. V gave up 7 bases and J gave up 0 bases, with 19 bases separating them. The CDR3 loop is CASKSFMRVPSGANVLTF. The CDR3 nucleotides are TGTGCCAGCAAGAGTTTCATGCGGGTTCCCTCTGGGGCCAACGTCCTGACTTTC.

A few counts support this clone. V usage is TRBV6-6 and J usage is TRBJ2-5; 8 nucleotides match TRBD1. Trimming cost V 0 bases and J 9 bases; bases outside gene matches: 9. This CDR3 contains 15 residues. Germline CDR1 and CDR2: MNHNY and SVGAGI (reference sequence). DNA of the CDR3: TGTGCCAGCAGTTACTCCGACAGGGGCCAGGGGGCCCAGTACTTC. It translates to CASSYSDRGQGAQYF.

The chain is built from TRBV7-9 and TRBJ1-5, with D hard to call. Trimming cost V 5 bases and J 3 bases, with 11 bases left between them. This CDR3 is 14 amino acids long. Germline CDR1 is SEHNR and CDR2 is FQNEAQ (reference sequence). DNA for the CDR3: TGTGCCAGCAGCCCACCCGGTCACAATCAGCCCCAGCATTTT. Residues: CASSPPGHNQPQHF. Together with reference TRBV7-9 and TRBJ1-5, the CDR3 gives the full variable domain: DTGVSQNPRHKITKRGQNVTFRCDPISEHNRLYWYRQTLGQGPEFLTYFQNEAQLEKSRLLSDRFSAERPKGSFSTLEIQRTEQGDSAMYLCASSPPGHNQPQHFGDGTRLSIL.

This clone was seen many times. The chain recombines TRBV2 with TRBJ2-2, with 8 bases aligning to TRBD1. This CDR3 spans 17 amino acids. V was pared by 7 bases and J by 4 bases, with 14 bases of the junction left unmatched. Germline V gene data show CDR1 as SNHLY and CDR2 as FYNNEI. Written as DNA, the CDR3 is TGTGCCAGCACTCGTTCGGGCGGACAGGGAAGCACCGGGGAGCTGTTTTTT. Translated: CASTRSGGQGSTGELFF.

The chain carries TRBV27 and TRBJ2-1, with 13 bases identical to TRBD2. The junction had 4 bases not matched to a gene; V was cut back by 4 bases and J by 4 bases. This CDR3 is built from 16 residues. The germline gives CDR1 MNHEY, CDR2 SMNVEV (reference sequence). This CDR3 reads CASSSRLAGGYNEQFF. In nucleotides, the CDR3 is TGTGCCAGCAGTTCCCGACTAGCGGGGGGTTACAATGAGCAGTTCTTC.

This clone came up a few times. V gene TRBV7-8 combines with J gene TRBJ2-7, with 7 bases lining up with TRBD2. V gave up 0 bases and J gave up 0 bases; unmatched junction bases: 5. The CDR3 extends over 16 amino acids. Germline lookup yields CDR1 SGHVS and CDR2 FQNEAQ. CDR3 bases: TGTGCCAGCAGCTTAGCTGGGGGGGGACTCTCCTACGAGCAGTACTTC. Its translation is CASSLAGGGLSYEQYF.

This clone has a handful of counts. The chain employs TRBV5-1 and TRBJ2-7; TRBD1 might be the D (5 bases). This CDR3 has 13 residues. Trimming shortened V by 4 bases and J by 2 bases, and 10 bases separated the two germline ends. Germline CDR1 and CDR2: SGHRS and YFSETQ. CDR3 in amino acids: CASSRGQTYEQYF. CDR3 in DNA: TGCGCCAGCAGCCGAGGACAAACCTACGAGCAGTACTTC.